The TCR beta chain described here comes from a study of neurological immune-mediated disorders. The table lists this clonotype with many counts. What it binds is not known. Unsorted libraries came from 2 million PBMCs stored at -80 °C. Points from the study as a whole: None of the features examined (clinical or MRI) was associated with the multiple sclerosis repertoire cluster.

V lost 6 bases and J lost 6, with 15 bases in between. The germline gives CDR1 MNHEY, CDR2 SVGEGT. The CDR3 runs to 14 residues. Each sequencing run yielded over 200 million TCR-beta sequences from 15-18 subjects. TCRdb independently ran MiXCR on the 5' RACE reads; one entry per CDR3 protein. The sample includes about 89,000 distinct CDR3 sequences, roughly 2.6% seen only once; the top ten take about 1%. The sample consisted of PBMCs. V usage is TRBV6-2 or TRBV6-3 and J usage is TRBJ2-1, with D hard to call. The TCR originated in a woman aged 25 to 45 with multiple sclerosis. CDR3 nucleotide sequence: TGTGCCAGCAGCCCCCCAACCACCCGCAATGAGCAGTTCTTC. It codes for CASSPPTTRNEQFF.